This T cell receptor beta chain was retrieved from a study of OX40 agonist ivuxolimab in advanced cancers. Across the study: Every 2 weeks, patients got intravenous ivuxolimab at one of six dose levels (0.01-10 mg/kg). Overall study results and limits: The study observed clonal expansion of CD4+ and CD8+ blood T cells by week 6 at 0.1 to 3.0 mg/kg. Clonal expansion among partial responders at 0.1-3.0 mg/kg ranked near the lowest.

In germline, CDR1 is MDHEN, CDR2 SYDVKM. This CDR3 spans 15 amino acids. With V trimmed by 3 bases and J by 0 bases, 4 bases remained unmatched. Only in-frame clones appear in the TCRdb table, and some are missing; sequencing was by immunoSEQ multiplex PCR. The sample consists of 15,000 to 20,000 clones, approximately 80% of them appearing once. At cycle 4 day 1, cycle 7 day 1, and baseline, blood was sampled. With regard to this clone: The antigen is undetermined.

The chain joins TRBV28 to TRBJ1-2; 7 positions match TRBD1. The sample in question was CD4+ or CD8+ T cells sorted from blood, obtained in a trial of the OX40 agonist ivuxolimab. This sequence was found in an adult with an advanced solid tumor such as melanoma, head and neck, liver or kidney cancer. CDR3 DNA: TGTGCCAGCAGTTTCTCCAGGGGGGCTAACTATGGCTACACCTTC. Its translation: CASSFSRGANYGYTF.